This T cell receptor (beta chain) was retrieved from a study of blood T cell repertoires in COVID-19. This CDR3 region has 15 residues. The V gene end was trimmed by 8 bases and the J gene end by 5 bases; junction bases not matched to a gene: 12. Germline CDR1 and CDR2: SGHTA and FQGTGA. Sequencing was performed with immunoSEQ multiplex PCR; in TCRdb, only in-frame clones are kept and a portion is missing. The sample holds 150,000 to 190,000 clones, around 83% seen once. Sequencing was carried out using peripheral blood. This receptor was identified in a woman aged 55-70 years with COVID-19, enrolled during active disease. The J gene is TRBJ1-2, the V gene TRBV7-3; 9 bases fit TRBD1. The CDR3 loop is CASVTKGQGDYGYTF. CDR3 nucleotide sequence: TGTGCCAGCGTCACCAAGGGACAGGGAGATTATGGCTACACCTTC.